This T cell receptor beta chain comes out of a study of T cell repertoires in cytomegalovirus infection (dated by TCRdb to between 2019 and 2020). At the level of the whole study: Alongside well-studied HLA-B-restricted epitopes, the peptide stimulations were aimed at recently identified HLA-C-restricted CMV epitopes, whose presentation resists viral immunomodulation. Because public TCR beta signatures pointed to carriage of CMV infection together with the matching HLA type, the HLA type of each donor mattered for the analysis.

The treatment or condition tag for this specimen amounts to: in vitro stimulation with specific CMV peptide epitopes to enrich CMV-specific T cells. The sample was run on an Illumina HiSeq 1500. TCRdb reworked the public reads: Q25 trimming with fastp, MiXCR clone assembly, productive beta chains retained. Every CDR3 protein is listed once, alongside the most common genes and DNA of its rows. Counted in this sample were 570,000 or so distinct CDR3 sequences; 40% of them appeared once. Around 46% of the sample lies in the top ten. This clonotype was counted a few times. Which antigen it targets is not known. Base-call qualities are not available, and no considerably larger clone is one nucleotide away. Study-level results and caveats: The ex vivo response was dominated by HLA-C-restricted CMV-specific TCR beta clonotypes, which also provided the single most frequent clonotype in two of eight donors. Carriers of CMV infection plus the relevant HLA type were discriminated by the cumulative frequency of public TCR beta family members in the study cohort and in an independent roughly 320-donor cohort.

The sample was cultured PBMCs, taken from culture after CMV antigen stimulation. This clonotype originated in a human donor in good health (CMV status not recorded). Some clones in this sample may be carry-over from other donors' samples.

The sequenced DNA is TGCAGCGTTGCTCCAAACTTCCAAGAGACCCAGTACTTC. Translation gives CSVAPNFQETQYF. The chain couples TRBV29-1 to TRBJ2-5; the D gene cannot be named for sure. As encoded in the germline V gene, CDR1 is SQVTM while CDR2 is ANQGSEA. V loses 4 bases of germline sequence and J loses 1 base, and the interval between the two ends is 10 bases. The CDR3 sequence holds 13 residues, the cysteine and phenylalanine included. The kept DNA is CDR3 alone, 39 bases in frame from the first base.